This passage covers 20 T cell receptor beta chains from one sample sequenced in a study of blood T cell repertoires in COVID-19. Method: immunoSEQ multiplex PCR; TCRdb's copy keeps in-frame clones and lacks some. The top ten clones hold approximately 14% of a sample with more than 150,000 clones, 80% of them seen once. The specimen sequenced was PBMCs or T cells enriched from blood (not recorded which). Receptor source: a man aged 55-75 years who had been exposed to COVID-19.

The chain recombines TRBV19 with TRBJ1-5, with TRBD1 matching over 9 bases. The CDR3 loop spans 15 amino acids. Looked up from germline, CDR1 is LNHDA and CDR2 is SQIVND (reference sequence). The ends lost 6 bases at V and 4 bases at J; junction bases unmatched: 7. The CDR3 reads CASREMTGGNQPQHF. In nucleotides, the CDR3 is TGTGCCAGTAGGGAAATGACAGGGGGGAATCAGCCCCAGCATTTT.

The rearrangement uses TRBV14 and TRBJ2-3, with TRBD2 identical over 12 bases. CDR3 length: 17 residues. Trimming took 4 bases from V and 0 from J; bases not matched to a gene: 5. CDR1 is SGHDN and CDR2 is FVKESK in the germline V gene. The CDR3 DNA sequence: TGTGCCAGCAGCCCATGGACTAGCGGGACAAGCACAGATACGCAGTATTTT. Residues: CASSPWTSGTSTDTQYF.

V and J are TRBV19 and TRBJ2-2, with TRBD2 identical over 8 bases. The CDR3 is made up of 15 amino acids. V lost 5 bases and J lost 4; bases outside the gene matches: 6. The V gene's germline CDR1 is LNHDA and CDR2 SQIVND (reference sequence). The DNA of the CDR3 is TGTGCCAGTAGTGCCGGGAGGGCCGGCACCGGGGAGCTGTTTTTT. Its protein product is CASSAGRAGTGELFF.

This chain links TRBV6-5 with TRBJ2-4; D is perhaps TRBD2 (6 bases). The CDR3 extends over 15 amino acids. The germline CDR1 and CDR2 sequences are MNHEY and SVGAGI. The V end was cut by 0 bases, the J end by 8 bases, with 14 bases between. The CDR3 reads CASSYSTSSKDIQYF. DNA of the CDR3: TGTGCCAGCAGTTACTCAACTAGCTCGAAGGACATTCAGTACTTC.

A single count supports this clone. This rearrangement joins TRBV5-6 to TRBJ2-1; D ambiguous. The germline gives CDR1 SGHDT, CDR2 YYEEEE. Trimming shortened V by 2 bases and J by 2 bases, and 8 bases separated the two germline ends. CDR3 length equals 14 residues. CDR3 region: CASSFDNAYNEQFF. CDR3 in DNA: TGTGCCAGCAGCTTTGACAACGCCTACAATGAGCAGTTCTTC. Together with reference TRBV5-6 and TRBJ2-1, the CDR3 gives the full variable domain: DAGVTQSPTHLIKTRGQQVTLRCSPKSGHDTVSWYQQALGQGPQFIFQYYEEEERQRGNFPDRFSGHQFPNYSSELNVNALLLGDSALYLCASSFDNAYNEQFFGPGTRLTVL.

In its sample, this clone was seen once. V gene TRBV6-2 or TRBV6-3 combines with J gene TRBJ2-3, with 8 bases identical to TRBD2. J lost 15 bases, V lost 0 bases, and 5 bases had no gene match. Germline V gives CDR1 MNHEY, CDR2 SVGEGT. There are 12 residues in the CDR3. In nucleotides, the CDR3 is TGTGCCAGCAGTTACTCGAGCGGGAGTGGATATTTT. Residues: CASSYSSGSGYF.

The V call is TRBV7-3, the J call TRBJ1-1; no reliable D call. The CDR3 length is 15 residues. Trimming cost V 1 base and J 1 base, with 10 bases left between them. CDR1 and CDR2 (germline): SGHTA, FQGTGA. The CDR3 loop reads CASSLSVQANTEAFF. The CDR3 DNA is TGTGCCAGCAGCTTAAGCGTTCAGGCGAACACTGAAGCTTTCTTT. The variable domain in full, with the rest retrieved from reference TRBV7-3 and TRBJ1-1, is GAGVSQTPSNKVTEKGKYVELRCDPISGHTALYWYRQSLGQGPEFLIYFQGTGAADDSGLPNDRFFAVRPEGSVSTLKIQRTERGDSAVYLCASSLSVQANTEAFFGQGTRLTVV.

The V call is TRBV3-1 (or the pseudogene TRBV3-2), the J call TRBJ2-5, with D possibly TRBD2 on 5 matching bases. The germline V gene encodes CDR1 LGHDT and CDR2 YNNKEL (reference sequence). V was shortened by 0 bases and J by 5 bases, with 16 bases between the two germline ends. This CDR3 has 16 residues. This chain's CDR3 is CASSQERWMRRETQYF. CDR3 bases: TGTGCCAGCAGCCAAGAGAGGTGGATGCGGAGGGAGACCCAGTACTTC.

This clone occurred a few times. Here the CDR3 reads CASSYSGASYEQYF. The CDR3 DNA reads TGTGCCAGCAGTTACTCGGGGGCCTCCTACGAGCAGTACTTC. The chain is built from TRBV6-5 and TRBJ2-7, with a weak D call TRBD1 (6 bases). Trimming shortened V by 0 bases and J by 0 bases, and 6 bases separated the two germline ends. CDR3 length: 14 residues. From germline, CDR1 is MNHEY and CDR2 SVGAGI.

Only a few counts were recorded for this clone. J is TRBJ1-2 and V is TRBV27, with unresolved D. V lost 0 bases, J lost 5 bases, and 10 bases lay in between. This CDR3 has 14 amino acids. CDR1 is MNHEY, CDR2 SMNVEV, per germline (reference sequence). CDR3 amino acids: CASSLSPVSYGYTF. The CDR3, as DNA: TGTGCCAGCAGTTTATCCCCCGTCAGTTATGGCTACACCTTC.

The chain combines TRBV18 with TRBJ1-5; 9 bases agree with TRBD1. With 2 bases clipped from V and 6 bases from J, the junction kept 8 bases outside the gene matches. The CDR3 contains 16 residues. Germline V gene lookup returns CDR1 KGHSH and CDR2 LQKENI. This chain's CDR3 is CASSPVRTGVGQPQHF. CDR3 DNA: TGTGCCAGCTCACCAGTGAGGACAGGGGTAGGTCAGCCCCAGCATTTT.

The chain uses TRBV4-1 and TRBJ2-3, with unresolved D. The CDR3 has 14 residues. Germline assignment: CDR1 MGHRA and CDR2 YSYEKL. The ends were cut back, 3 bases at V and 2 bases at J, with 9 bases in the middle. In DNA form, the CDR3 reads TGCGCCAGCAGCCAGTTTCCCGTCACAGATACGCAGTATTTT. Its translation: CASSQFPVTDTQYF.

This rearrangement joins TRBV11-2 to TRBJ2-5; 7 nucleotides line up with TRBD1. This CDR3 contains 15 residues. CDR1 and CDR2 (germline): SGHAT, FQNNGV. V was clipped by 5 bases and J by 2 bases; unmatched bases: 8. CDR3 coding DNA: TGTGCCAGCAGCGCGATACGGGACAGACAAGAGACCCAGTACTTC. Its translation: CASSAIRDRQETQYF.

The gene calls are TRBV20-1 and TRBJ2-3; TRBD1 agrees at 7 bases. Germline V CDR1 and CDR2: DFQATT, SNEGSKA (reference sequence). J lost 6 bases, V lost 6 bases, and 3 bases had no gene match. This CDR3 region has 11 residues. CDR3 amino acids: CSAPGGDTQYF. The CDR3 nucleotides read TGCAGTGCCCCAGGGGGTGATACGCAGTATTTT.

This chain links TRBV7-9 with TRBJ2-3, with TRBD2 identical over 8 bases. Unmatched junction bases numbered 5, after V lost 5 bases and J lost 4 bases. The CDR3 is 14 residues long. Per the germline V gene, CDR1 is SEHNR and CDR2 is FQNEAQ (reference sequence). The CDR3 DNA follows: TGTGCCAGCAGCCCTAGCGGGTATGCAGATACGCAGTATTTT. Amino acids: CASSPSGYADTQYF.

The V and J genes are TRBV30 and TRBJ2-4; 9 bases match TRBD1. This CDR3 spans 14 amino acids. Germline CDR1 and CDR2: GTSNPN and SVGIG (reference sequence). V was clipped by 7 bases and J by 12 bases; unmatched bases: 16. The CDR3 DNA follows: TGTGCCTCCAACGACCGGGACAGGGTAAGGGATCAGTACTTC. As protein: CASNDRDRVRDQYF. The full variable domain, rest sourced from reference TRBV30 and TRBJ2-4, is SQTIHQWPATLVQPVGSPLSLECTVEGTSNPNLYWYRQAAGRGLQLLFYSVGIGQISSEVPQNLSASRPQDRQFILSSKKLLLSDSGFYLCASNDRDRVRDQYFGAGTRLSVL.

The rearrangement joins TRBV12-5 to TRBJ1-5, with D possibly TRBD1 on 5 matching bases. Germline loops: CDR1 LGHNT, CDR2 FRNRAP. Trimming stripped 6 bases from V and 3 bases from J, with 15 bases between. The CDR3 totals 15 residues. The DNA of the CDR3 is TGTGCTAGTGGGCCCGGGGGGGTCCTCAATCAGCCCCAGCATTTT. Protein: CASGPGGVLNQPQHF.

This clone was found a few times. The rearrangement links TRBV5-1 to TRBJ1-1; TRBD1 aligns across 8 bases. The CDR3 extends over 17 amino acids. V gave up 1 base and J gave up 4 bases; unmatched junction bases: 12. CDR1 and CDR2 (germline): SGHRS, YFSETQ. The CDR3 sequence is CASSLLYRGSEVTEAFF. CDR3 bases: TGCGCCAGCAGCTTGTTATACAGGGGGTCCGAGGTCACTGAAGCTTTCTTT.

The CDR3, as DNA: TGCAGTGCTAGTTCCAGCGTCGGGTACAATGAGCAGTTCTTC. Residues: CSASSSVGYNEQFF. This rearrangement joins TRBV20-1 to TRBJ2-1, with D unclear. The CDR3 has 14 amino acids. Germline CDR1 is DFQATT and CDR2 is SNEGSKA (reference sequence). Between the trimmed V and J ends, which lost 3 bases and 4 bases, there was a span of 13 bases.

The rearrangement joins TRBV24-1 to TRBJ2-7; tentatively, D is TRBD1 (6 bases). Germline V gives CDR1 KGHDR, CDR2 SFDVKD. The CDR3 extends over 17 amino acids. Trimming left V 5 bases short and J 0 bases short, with 19 bases between. CDR3 coding DNA: TGTGCCACCAGTGCCCTCCCAGGGACACCGCCCTCCTACGAGCAGTACTTC. It codes for CATSALPGTPPSYEQYF.